This T cell receptor beta chain was found in a study of cytomegalovirus exposure and HLA in healthy donors. Sequenced by immunoSEQ multiplex PCR; TCRdb stores in-frame clones only, minus some. The sample yields more than 250,000 clones, roughly nine tenths seen once. The CDR3 spans 14 residues. CDR1 is SGDLS, CDR2 YYNGEE, per germline. V shed 4 bases and J shed 2 bases, with 7 bases lying between them. The source material was PBMCs. The clonotype was recovered from a woman in her 30s in good health and CMV-seropositive. V is TRBV9 and J is TRBJ2-6; no firm D call. The CDR3 sequence: CASSPRPGANVLTF. The CDR3 DNA is TGTGCCAGCAGCCCCAGACCTGGGGCCAACGTCCTGACTTTC. The variable domain in full, with the rest retrieved from reference TRBV9 and TRBJ2-6, is DSGVTQTPKHLITATGQRVTLRCSPRSGDLSVYWYQQSLDQGLQFLIQYYNGEERAKGNILERFSAQQFPDLHSELNLSSLELGDSALYFCASSPRPGANVLTFGAGSRLTVL.